This TCR beta chain derives from a study of blood T cell repertoires in COVID-19. The table came from immunoSEQ multiplex PCR; TCRdb's copy has only in-frame clones and leaves some out. The sample includes under 250,000 clones, around four fifths of them seen just once. The CDR3 consists of 16 residues. Looked up from germline, CDR1 is SEHNR and CDR2 is FQNEAQ (reference sequence). V was shortened by 5 bases and J by 0 bases, with 16 bases between the two germline ends. The chain couples TRBV7-9 to TRBJ1-1; D is possibly TRBD1 (5 bases). The clonotype was recovered from a woman aged 45 to 65 with active or convalescent COVID-19. Sequenced sample: peripheral blood. CDR3 sequence reads: CASSIKAGRLNTEAFF. Written as DNA, the CDR3 is TGTGCCAGCAGCATAAAAGCGGGACGCCTGAACACTGAAGCTTTCTTT.